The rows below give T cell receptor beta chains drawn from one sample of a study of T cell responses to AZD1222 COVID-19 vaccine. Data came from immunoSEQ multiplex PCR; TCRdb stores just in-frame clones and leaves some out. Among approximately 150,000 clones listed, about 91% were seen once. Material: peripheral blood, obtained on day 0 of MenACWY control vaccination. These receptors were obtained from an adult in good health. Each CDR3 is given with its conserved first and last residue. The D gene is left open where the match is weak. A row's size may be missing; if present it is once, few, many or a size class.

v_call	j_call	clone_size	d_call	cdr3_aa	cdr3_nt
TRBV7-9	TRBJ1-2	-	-	CASSSSGRNYGYTF	TGTGCCAGCAGCTCAAGTGGACGGAACTATGGCTACACCTTC
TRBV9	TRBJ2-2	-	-	CASSGPLRTGNTGELFF	TGTGCCAGCAGCGGACCACTAAGGACGGGAAACACCGGGGAGCTGTTTTTT
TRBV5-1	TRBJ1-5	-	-	CASSLVGGLNQPQHF	TGCGCCAGCAGCTTGGTGGGCGGACTCAATCAGCCCCAGCATTTT
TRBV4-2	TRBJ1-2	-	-	CASSHGDAGYGYTF	TGTGCCAGCAGCCATGGGGACGCTGGCTATGGCTACACCTTC
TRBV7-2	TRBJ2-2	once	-	CASSLEGGTGELFF	TGTGCCAGCAGCTTAGAAGGGGGGACCGGGGAGCTGTTTTTT
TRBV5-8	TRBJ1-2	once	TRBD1	CASSLDRVSYGYTF	TGTGCCAGCAGCCTGGACAGGGTCTCCTATGGCTACACCTTC
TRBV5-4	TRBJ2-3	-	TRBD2	CASSPGLAGTTDTQYF	TGTGCCAGCAGCCCGGGACTAGCGGGCACCACAGATACGCAGTATTTT
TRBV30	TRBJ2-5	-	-	CAFRGETQYF	TGTGCTTTCAGGGGAGAGACCCAGTACTTC
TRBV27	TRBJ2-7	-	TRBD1	CASRILDRGQEQYF	TGTGCCAGCAGGATACTGGACAGGGGGCAGGAGCAGTACTTC
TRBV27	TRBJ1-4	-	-	CASGGFNEKLFF	TGTGCCAGCGGGGGATTTAATGAAAAACTGTTTTTT
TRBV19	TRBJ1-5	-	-	CASSFGTPNQPQHF	TGTGCCAGTAGTTTCGGGACCCCGAATCAGCCCCAGCATTTT
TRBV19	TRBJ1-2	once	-	CASSIGSPDLGYTF	TGTGCCAGTAGTATAGGGAGTCCAGACCTGGGCTACACCTTC
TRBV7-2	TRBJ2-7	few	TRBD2	CASSFQAGGPYEQYF	TGTGCCAGCAGCTTCCAGGCGGGAGGGCCCTACGAGCAGTACTTC
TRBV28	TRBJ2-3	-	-	CASSAVPGTQYF	TGTGCCAGCAGCGCCGTACCTGGTACGCAGTATTTT
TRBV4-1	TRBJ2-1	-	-	CASSQREMINEQFF	TGCGCCAGCAGCCAACGGGAGATGATCAATGAGCAGTTCTTC
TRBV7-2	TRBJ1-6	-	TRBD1	CASSSQTGTDSPLHF	TGTGCCAGCAGCTCCCAGACAGGGACTGATTCACCCCTCCACTTT
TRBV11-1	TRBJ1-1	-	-	CASSHSDWDRDTEAFF	TGTGCCAGCAGCCACTCGGATTGGGACCGCGACACTGAAGCTTTCTTT
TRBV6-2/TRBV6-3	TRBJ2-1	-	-	CASSHRASNEQFF	TGTGCCAGCAGTCATCGGGCTAGCAATGAGCAGTTCTTC
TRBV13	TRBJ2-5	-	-	CASRGAEGTQYF	TGTGCCAGCAGAGGGGCGGAGGGGACCCAGTACTTC
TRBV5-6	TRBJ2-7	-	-	CASSAVGGAEQYF	TGTGCCAGCAGCGCGGTCGGGGGCGCGGAGCAGTACTTC
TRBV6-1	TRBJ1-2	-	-	CASLKLLGHGYTF	TGTGCCAGTCTCAAACTACTGGGACACGGCTACACCTTC
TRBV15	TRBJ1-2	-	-	CATSRAPPHEGTGYGYTF	TGTGCCACCAGCAGAGCTCCCCCCCATGAGGGAACTGGCTATGGCTACACCTTC
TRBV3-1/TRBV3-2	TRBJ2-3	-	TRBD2	CASSPLAGGSTDTQYF	TGTGCCAGCAGCCCCCTGGCGGGAGGTTCCACAGATACGCAGTATTTT
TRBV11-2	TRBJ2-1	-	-	CASNPGNEQFF	TGTGCCAGCAACCCCGGGAATGAGCAGTTCTTC
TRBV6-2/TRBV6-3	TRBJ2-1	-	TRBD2	CASSYPTAGALYNEQFF	TGTGCCAGCAGTTACCCTACAGCGGGGGCCCTATACAATGAGCAGTTCTTC
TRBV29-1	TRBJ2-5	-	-	CSVEAGSGETQYF	TGCAGCGTGGAGGCGGGAAGTGGTGAGACCCAGTACTTC
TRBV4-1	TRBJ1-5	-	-	CASSQENKFNQPQHF	TGCGCCAGCAGCCAAGAGAACAAGTTCAATCAGCCCCAGCATTTT
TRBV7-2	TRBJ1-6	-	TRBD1	CASSPGQGGNSPLHF	TGTGCCAGCAGCCCGGGACAGGGGGGTAATTCACCCCTCCACTTT